The next 7 T cell receptor beta chains were all read from a single sample in a study of cytomegalovirus exposure and HLA in healthy donors (dated by TCRdb to 2016 to 2017). Library preparation employed the immunoSEQ multiplex PCR assay. For the multiplex PCR, a mixture combining 60 forward primers for TCR Vbeta segments and 13 reverse primers for TCR Jbeta segments was used. In its TCRdb copy, this immuneACCESS table keeps in-frame sequences only and misses some clones. Where compared with another copy, unresolved V genes explain less than half of these, and the others have no known cause. A total of approximately 110,000 clones appear in this sample, around 77% of them only once. 3.5% to 4% of the sample rests with the top ten. The sample comprised PBMCs. These receptors were collected from a human donor in good health.

J is TRBJ2-7 and V is TRBV6-6; tentatively, D is TRBD2 (6 bases). Germline-derived CDR1 and CDR2 are MNHNY and SVGAGI (reference sequence). V lost 0 bases, J lost 1 base, and 10 bases lay in between. This CDR3 contains 15 residues. CDR3 DNA: TGTGCCAGCAGTTACTCGGGCGGGAAGTCCTACGAGCAGTACTTC. Encoded protein: CASSYSGGKSYEQYF.

This clone was recorded once. The chain uses TRBV9 and TRBJ2-3, with 10 bases identical to TRBD2. The CDR3 contains 17 residues. The V gene end was trimmed by 0 bases and the J gene end by 6 bases; junction bases not matched to a gene: 10. CDR1 SGDLS and CDR2 YYNGEE come from the germline V gene. Written as DNA, the CDR3 is TGTGCCAGCAGCGTAGCTTTAACTAGCGGGGTGCAGGATACGCAGTATTTT. It codes for CASSVALTSGVQDTQYF.

The chain carries TRBV5-1 and TRBJ2-1, with 7 nucleotides matching TRBD2. J gave up 6 bases and V 4 bases, and 10 bases lay outside the gene matches. This CDR3 has 15 amino acids. CDR1 and CDR2 (germline): SGHRS, YFSETQ. CDR3 protein: CASSQGTITGNEQFF. CDR3 DNA: TGCGCCAGCAGCCAAGGGACTATTACTGGCAATGAGCAGTTCTTC.

The rearrangement joins TRBV10-2 to TRBJ2-1, with D perhaps matching TRBD2 (5 bases). V lost 3 bases, J lost 6 bases, and 15 bases lay in between. Germline V gene data show CDR1 as WSHSY and CDR2 as SAAADI. The CDR3 is 15 amino acids. CDR3 nucleotide sequence: TGCGCCAGCAGTGATCAGGCTAGGAGGTTCAATGAGCAGTTCTTC. It translates to CASSDQARRFNEQFF.

This clone occurred once. The gene calls are TRBV28 and TRBJ1-2; 8 bases are shared with TRBD1. The CDR3 extends over 13 amino acids. Germline V gene lookup returns CDR1 MDHEN and CDR2 SYDVKM. The ends lost 5 bases at V and 7 bases at J; junction bases unmatched: 6. In nucleotides, the CDR3 is TGTGCCAGCAGTATGGGACAGGCTCCTGGCTACACCTTC. Translation: CASSMGQAPGYTF.

The gene calls are TRBV6-4 and TRBJ1-2; D is uncertain. In germline, CDR1 is MRHNA, CDR2 SNTAGT. Between the trimmed V and J ends, which lost 0 bases and 8 bases, there was a span of 4 bases. CDR3 size: 11 residues. The CDR3 region is CASSDSAGYTF. CDR3 in DNA: TGTGCCAGCAGTGACTCAGCCGGCTACACCTTC.

V gene TRBV7-8 combines with J gene TRBJ1-2; 7 bases are a match to TRBD1. The CDR3 runs to 13 residues. Germline-derived CDR1 and CDR2 are SGHVS and FQNEAQ. V shed 5 bases and J 7 bases; nucleotides not matched to a gene: 7. This CDR3 is CASSARGGLGYTF. CDR3 in DNA: TGTGCCAGCAGCGCCCGAGGGGGCCTTGGCTACACCTTC.